Shown below are 21 T cell receptor beta chains from a single sample sequenced in a study of Ad26.COV2.S vaccination and SARS-CoV-2 variants. Treatment reported: some 19 received Ad26.COV2.S at low or high dose, single or two shots; roughly five received placebo; per-sample allocation not given. Sampling happened 63 days after the first vaccine or placebo injection. The table came from immunoSEQ multiplex PCR; TCRdb's copy has only in-frame clones and leaves some out. The sample has about 400,000 clones, 75% to 90% seen once. Specimen: peripheral blood, collected in a trial of Ad26.COV2.S vaccine versus placebo. These receptors all come from a person between 18 and 65 years old who received the Ad26.COV2.S COVID-19 vaccine or a placebo.

The chain has TRBV15 and TRBJ1-1; D remains unclear. The V end was cut by 1 base, the J end by 5 bases, with 8 bases between. The CDR3 totals 13 residues. The germline V gene has CDR1 LNHNV and CDR2 YYDKDF (reference sequence). The CDR3 here is CATSRAGKTEAFF. The CDR3 DNA reads TGTGCCACCAGCAGAGCTGGGAAGACTGAAGCTTTCTTT.

The gene calls are TRBV27 and TRBJ2-7; 7 nucleotides line up with TRBD2. V lost 0 bases to trimming and J lost 3 bases; unmatched junction nucleotides: 8. The CDR3 is 16 amino acids. Germline loops: CDR1 MNHEY, CDR2 SMNVEV (reference sequence). The CDR3 here is CASSLSGGDEYYEQYF. CDR3 DNA: TGTGCCAGCAGTTTATCGGGGGGGGACGAGTACTACGAGCAGTACTTC.

The CDR3 loop is CACRDLRWGANEKLFF. CDR3 nucleotides: TGTGCCTGCCGGGACCTCCGGTGGGGGGCTAATGAAAAACTGTTTTTT. The rearrangement links TRBV19 to TRBJ1-4; a possible D gene is TRBD1 (5 bases). This CDR3 has 16 amino acids. Trimming took 11 bases from V and 3 from J, leaving 22 bases between them. From germline, CDR1 is LNHDA and CDR2 SQIVND (reference sequence).

The chain carries TRBV7-2 and TRBJ2-7; D is perhaps TRBD2 (7 bases). V gave up 6 bases and J gave up 0 bases, with 15 bases separating them. Germline V CDR1 and CDR2: SGHTA, FQGNSA. The CDR3 runs to 15 residues. As DNA, the CDR3 is TGTGCCAGCAGTTCACAGGGAGGGGTCTCCTACGAGCAGTACTTC. It translates to CASSSQGGVSYEQYF.

The V call is TRBV21-1, the J call TRBJ1-6. TRBV21-1 is a pseudogene segment. The CDR3 length is 14 residues. The CDR3 reads CASSDRAFGSPLHF. CDR3 nucleotides: TGTGCCAGCAGCGACCGGGCTTTCGGGTCACCCCTCCACTTT.

This chain links TRBV11-2 with TRBJ2-1; D is undetermined. CDR1 and CDR2 (germline): SGHAT, FQNNGV. V was trimmed by 6 bases and J by 0 bases, leaving 15 bases between them. The CDR3 runs to 16 residues. CDR3: CASSSTVPSSYNEQFF. CDR3 nucleotide sequence: TGTGCCAGCAGTTCAACCGTCCCAAGCTCCTACAATGAGCAGTTCTTC.

The chain couples TRBV20-1 to TRBJ1-2; the D is unclear. The length of the CDR3 is 12 residues. With 3 bases removed from V and 7 bases from J, the gap between germline ends came to 12 bases. Germline loops: CDR1 DFQATT, CDR2 SNEGSKA (reference sequence). CDR3 in DNA: TGCAGTGCTAGTGAGCCAGGAAGTGGCTACACCTTC. Protein: CSASEPGSGYTF.

The chain couples TRBV5-4 to TRBJ1-3, with TRBD1 matching 9 bases. Germline values: CDR1 SGHNT, CDR2 YYREEE (reference sequence). This CDR3 is built from 16 residues. Unmatched junction bases numbered 8, after V lost 3 bases and J lost 4 bases. CDR3 in amino acids: CASSSYRGLPGNTIYF. The CDR3 bases are TGTGCCAGCAGCTCATACAGGGGGCTCCCGGGAAACACCATATATTTT.

The genes are TRBV11-2 and TRBJ1-3, with D unclear. Between the trimmed V and J ends, which lost 1 base and 2 bases, there was a span of 9 bases. The CDR3 is 15 amino acids. The germline V gene has CDR1 SGHAT and CDR2 FQNNGV. CDR3 protein: CASSLGRGTGNTIYF. Here the CDR3 DNA reads TGTGCCAGCAGCTTAGGACGGGGAACTGGAAACACCATATATTTT.

This sequence joins TRBV5-4 and TRBJ2-2; D gene ambiguous. The CDR3 is 13 amino acids. Looked up from germline, CDR1 is SGHNT and CDR2 is YYREEE (reference sequence). The V end lost 4 bases, the J end lost 7 bases, and 11 bases lay between the germline ends. Written as DNA, the CDR3 is TGTGCCAGCAGCGCCCCTCATGACGGGGAGCTGTTTTTT. It specifies CASSAPHDGELFF.

The chain uses TRBV7-2 and TRBJ2-7, with 9 bases matching TRBD2. V gave up 7 bases and J gave up 5 bases; unmatched junction bases: 15. Germline V gene lookup returns CDR1 SGHTA and CDR2 FQGNSA. CDR3 length: 16 residues. The CDR3 loop reads CASNPIVLAGVHEQYF. CDR3 coding DNA: TGTGCCAGCAACCCAATCGTGTTAGCGGGGGTCCACGAGCAGTACTTC.

This chain links TRBV4-1 with TRBJ2-1, with 10 bases identical to TRBD1. Germline values: CDR1 MGHRA, CDR2 YSYEKL. CDR3 size: 15 residues. J was trimmed by 15 bases and V by 3 bases; bases with no gene match: 14. CDR3 sequence reads: CASSQPLPGTGELFF. CDR3 sequence (DNA): TGCGCCAGCAGCCAGCCATTACCCGGGACAGGGGAACTGTTCTTC.

This chain links TRBV25-1 with TRBJ1-1, with no clear D. CDR3 length equals 15 residues. Trimming took off 3 bases at V and 4 bases at J, with 15 bases between the two ends. Germline V CDR1 and CDR2: MGHDK, SYGVNS. The CDR3 is CASSDHTDLSTEAFF. CDR3 DNA: TGTGCCAGCAGTGATCACACAGATTTGTCCACTGAAGCTTTCTTT.

The chain uses TRBV9 and TRBJ1-3; D is unresolved. Trimming pared 0 bases from V and 1 base from J, leaving 8 bases between. The CDR3 has 15 amino acids. The germline V gene encodes CDR1 SGDLS and CDR2 YYNGEE. The chain's CDR3 is CASSVDVDSGNTIYF. The CDR3 DNA reads as TGTGCCAGCAGCGTAGACGTCGATTCTGGAAACACCATATATTTT.

This clone appeared a few times. The chain combines TRBV11-3 with TRBJ1-2; 8 positions agree with TRBD1. Germline CDR1 is SGHNT and CDR2 is YENEEA. V lost 5 bases and J lost 8; bases outside the gene matches: 13. The CDR3 spans 15 residues. The CDR3 here is CASSPGGIIEQGYTF. The CDR3, as DNA: TGTGCCAGCAGCCCAGGGGGCATTATAGAGCAAGGCTACACCTTC.

The V gene is TRBV7-2, the J gene TRBJ1-2; D not resolved. CDR3 length: 15 residues. The germline gives CDR1 SGHTA, CDR2 FQGNSA. V shed 0 bases and J shed 6 bases, with 14 bases lying between them. The CDR3 bases are TGTGCCAGCAGCTTAGCGCAGGCAATCGGGCATGGCTACACCTTC. This gives the protein CASSLAQAIGHGYTF.

The chain carries TRBV21-1 and TRBJ2-1; the table's D gene call, TRBD2, was not cross checked with the DNA. TRBV21-1 is listed as a pseudogene. The CDR3 is 17 amino acids. The CDR3 loop is CASSKMGGTSAYNEQFF. DNA for the CDR3: TGTGCCAGCAGCAAGATGGGAGGGACGTCGGCTTACAATGAGCAGTTCTTC.

This clone appeared once. The chain uses TRBV4-1 and TRBJ2-4; unclear D gene. Germline lookup yields CDR1 MGHRA and CDR2 YSYEKL. The CDR3 is made up of 13 amino acids. V was clipped by 9 bases and J by 6 bases, with 15 bases between them. CDR3 in amino acids: CASRSPWGNIQYF. CDR3 nucleotide sequence: TGCGCCAGTCGAAGCCCCTGGGGAAACATTCAGTACTTC.

The CDR3 nucleotides are TGTGCCAGCAGCCAAGAAGTGGGATGGGGGGTCAAACTGTTTTTT. Residues: CASSQEVGWGVKLFF. V and J are TRBV4-2 and TRBJ1-4; D is possibly TRBD1 (5 bases). Germline CDR1 reads LGHNA; CDR2 reads YNFKEQ. V was cut by 0 bases and J by 11 bases, with 16 bases left in between. This CDR3 contains 15 residues.

CDR3: CASSLGPLVPRGTEAFF. DNA for the CDR3: TGTGCCAGCAGCTTAGGCCCCCTCGTTCCCCGAGGCACTGAAGCTTTCTTT. V usage is TRBV13 and J usage is TRBJ1-1; unclear D gene. Trimming shortened V by 0 bases and J by 4 bases, and 18 bases separated the two germline ends. Germline assignment: CDR1 PRHDT and CDR2 FYEKMQ (reference sequence). This CDR3 contains 17 residues.

This clone was seen just once. The chain employs TRBV5-6 and TRBJ2-2; D gene unclear. The V and J ends lost 0 bases and 0 bases respectively, with 3 bases between them. In germline, CDR1 is SGHDT, CDR2 YYEEEE. The CDR3 spans 14 residues. This CDR3 is CASSLVPNTGELFF. Here the CDR3 DNA reads TGTGCCAGCAGCTTGGTTCCGAACACCGGGGAGCTGTTTTTT.